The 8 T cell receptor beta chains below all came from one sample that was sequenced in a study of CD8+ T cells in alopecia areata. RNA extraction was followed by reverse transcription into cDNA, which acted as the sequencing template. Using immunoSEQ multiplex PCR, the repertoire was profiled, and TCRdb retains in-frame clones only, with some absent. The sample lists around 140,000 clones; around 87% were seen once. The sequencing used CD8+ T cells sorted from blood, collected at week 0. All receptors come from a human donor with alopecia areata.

The CDR3 region has the DNA TGTGCCTGGAGTGATGACCGGCCCGGGGAGCTGTTTTTT. Translation: CAWSDDRPGELFF. The genes are TRBV30 and TRBJ2-2; the D is unclear. Germline CDR1 is GTSNPN and CDR2 is SVGIG (reference sequence). This CDR3 spans 13 amino acids. Trimming removed 1 base at V and 6 bases at J, with 9 bases between.

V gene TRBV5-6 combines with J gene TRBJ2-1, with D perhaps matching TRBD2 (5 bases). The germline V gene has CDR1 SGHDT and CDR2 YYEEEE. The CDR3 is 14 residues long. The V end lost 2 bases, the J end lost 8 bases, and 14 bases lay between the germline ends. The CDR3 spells CASSFLSSGDEQFF. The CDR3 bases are TGTGCCAGCAGCTTTCTTTCCAGCGGCGATGAGCAGTTCTTC.

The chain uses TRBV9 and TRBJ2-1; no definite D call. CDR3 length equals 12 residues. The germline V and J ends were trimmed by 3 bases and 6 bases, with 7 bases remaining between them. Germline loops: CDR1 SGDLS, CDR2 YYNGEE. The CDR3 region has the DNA TGTGCCAGCAGCGACTCTGCCAATGAGCAGTTCTTC. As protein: CASSDSANEQFF.

This CDR3 reads CASSQEGAYEQYF. CDR3 DNA: TGCGCCAGCAGCCAAGAGGGGGCCTACGAGCAGTACTTC. This rearrangement joins TRBV4-1 to TRBJ2-7, with D tentatively TRBD1 or TRBD2 (5 bases each). CDR3 length equals 13 residues. Germline CDR1 and CDR2: MGHRA and YSYEKL. The V end lost 0 bases, the J end lost 2 bases, and 5 bases lay between the germline ends.

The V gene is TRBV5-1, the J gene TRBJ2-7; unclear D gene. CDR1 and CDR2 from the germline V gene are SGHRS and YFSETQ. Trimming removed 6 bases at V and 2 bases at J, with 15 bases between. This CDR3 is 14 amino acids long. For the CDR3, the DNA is TGCGCCAGCACGCCAGAGGCCGCGACCTACGAGCAGTACTTC. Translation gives CASTPEAATYEQYF.

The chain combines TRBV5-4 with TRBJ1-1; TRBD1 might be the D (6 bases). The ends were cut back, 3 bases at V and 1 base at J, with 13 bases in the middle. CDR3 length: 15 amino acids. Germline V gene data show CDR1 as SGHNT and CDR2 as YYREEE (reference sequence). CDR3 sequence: CASSYGGLGNTEAFF. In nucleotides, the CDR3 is TGTGCCAGCAGCTATGGGGGGCTAGGGAACACTGAAGCTTTCTTT. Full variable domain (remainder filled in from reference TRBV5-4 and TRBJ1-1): ETGVTQSPTHLIKTRGQQVTLRCSSQSGHNTVSWYQQALGQGPQFIFQYYREEENGRGNFPPRFSGLQFPNYSSELNVNALELDDSALYLCASSYGGLGNTEAFFGQGTRLTVV.

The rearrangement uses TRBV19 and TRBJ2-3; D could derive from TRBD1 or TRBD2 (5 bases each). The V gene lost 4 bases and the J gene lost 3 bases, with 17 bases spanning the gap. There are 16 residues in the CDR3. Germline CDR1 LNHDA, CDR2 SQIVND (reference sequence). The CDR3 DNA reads TGTGCCAGTAGTACCCGGGACCGCCTCAATACAGATACGCAGTATTTT. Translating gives CASSTRDRLNTDTQYF.

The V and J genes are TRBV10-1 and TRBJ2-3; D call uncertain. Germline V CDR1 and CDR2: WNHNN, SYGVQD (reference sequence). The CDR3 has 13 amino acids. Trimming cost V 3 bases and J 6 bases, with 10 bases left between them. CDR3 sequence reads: CASSDYISDTQYF. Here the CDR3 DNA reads TGCGCCAGCAGTGACTATATTTCGGATACGCAGTATTTT.